Following are 11 T cell receptor beta chains from one sample sequenced in a study of T-cell memory formation after mild COVID-19. TCRdb called the 5' RACE reads again in MiXCR, with one record for every CDR3 protein. The sample contains 150,000 to 200,000 distinct CDR3 sequences, 11% of which appear only once. The specimen was PBMCs or a T cell subset sorted from them (not recorded which). The origin of the receptors is a man aged 18 to 29 who had mild COVID-19 (a few samples of this study predate the infection). Cell type and time point are not known.

This clonotype was counted between two and nine times. The chain joins TRBV19 to TRBJ1-5; 8 bases align to TRBD1. Germline V gene sequence: CDR1 LNHDA, CDR2 SQIVND (reference sequence). The CDR3 is 15 residues long. V was pared by 4 bases and J by 5 bases, with 7 bases of the junction left unmatched. The CDR3 protein is CASSRGQGGYQPQHF. CDR3 coding DNA: TGTGCCAGTAGTAGAGGACAGGGAGGTTATCAGCCCCAGCATTTT.

There are a few counts of this clonotype. The V gene is TRBV7-3, the J gene TRBJ2-3, with 8 bases matching TRBD2. The CDR3 has 15 amino acids. The junction had 4 bases not matched to a gene; V was cut back by 1 base and J by 4 bases. The germline V gene has CDR1 SGHTA and CDR2 FQGTGA. The CDR3 loop is CASSLKRGGADTQYF. The CDR3 DNA reads as TGTGCCAGCAGCTTAAAACGGGGGGGAGCAGATACGCAGTATTTT. Based on the CDR3 plus reference TRBV7-3 and TRBJ2-3, the full variable domain is GAGVSQTPSNKVTEKGKYVELRCDPISGHTALYWYRQSLGQGPEFLIYFQGTGAADDSGLPNDRFFAVRPEGSVSTLKIQRTERGDSAVYLCASSLKRGGADTQYFGPGTRLTVL.

This clonotype was observed a few times. The rearrangement joins TRBV7-8 to TRBJ1-1; D is unresolved. Looked up from germline, CDR1 is SGHVS and CDR2 is FQNEAQ. The length of the CDR3 is 14 residues. V dropped 5 bases and J dropped 1 base, with 11 bases sitting between them. Here the CDR3 reads CASSGGYSNTEAFF. CDR3 DNA: TGTGCCAGCAGCGGAGGGTACTCGAACACTGAAGCTTTCTTT.

This clonotype was counted only a few times. This rearrangement joins TRBV5-1 to TRBJ2-3, with 13 bases lining up with TRBD2. The CDR3 contains 16 residues. Germline CDR1 is SGHRS and CDR2 is YFSETQ. V lost 4 bases, J lost 2 bases, and 4 bases stayed unmatched. DNA for the CDR3: TGCGCCAGCAGCGCTGGGACTAGCGGGGCCACAGATACGCAGTATTTT. Translated, it gives CASSAGTSGATDTQYF.

The table lists this clonotype with a few counts. The V gene is TRBV6-2 or TRBV6-3, the J gene TRBJ2-2, with D possibly called TRBD1 or TRBD2 (5 bases each). The CDR3 sequence is 16 residues long. V was shortened by 2 bases and J by 6 bases, with 16 bases between the two germline ends. Germline CDR1 reads MNHEY; CDR2 reads SVGEGT. CDR3 in amino acids: CASSYLGGTAAGELFF. The CDR3 region has the DNA TGTGCCAGCAGTTACCTGGGTGGGACCGCCGCCGGGGAGCTGTTTTTT.

The V and J genes are TRBV28 and TRBJ1-5, with a tentative D call TRBD1 (5 bases). The germline V gene encodes CDR1 MDHEN and CDR2 SYDVKM. Trimming took 6 bases from V and 9 from J, leaving 15 bases between them. The CDR3 runs 13 residues. The CDR3, as DNA: TGTGCCAGCAGCCCGGGGGGGAGCAGGCCCCAGCATTTT. The encoded protein is CASSPGGSRPQHF.

This clonotype has ten or more counts. This sequence joins TRBV6-5 and TRBJ2-3, with D possibly TRBD2 on 6 matching bases. Deletions cut 2 bases from V and 6 bases from J, with 9 bases between. In germline, CDR1 is MNHEY, CDR2 SVGAGI. The CDR3 consists of 13 residues. CDR3 nucleotides: TGTGCCAGCAGTTACCCGGGAGCCGATACGCAGTATTTT. The encoded protein is CASSYPGADTQYF.

This clonotype was observed many times. This chain connects TRBV6-5 to TRBJ1-2; the D gene is possibly TRBD1 (5 bases). V lost 0 bases and J 4 bases, leaving 9 bases between the germline ends. The CDR3 has 14 residues. Per germline, CDR1 MNHEY and CDR2 SVGAGI. CDR3 region: CASSYSGDPYGYTF. CDR3 nucleotide sequence: TGTGCCAGCAGTTACTCGGGGGATCCCTATGGCTACACCTTC.

The rearrangement joins TRBV27 to TRBJ2-7; D uncertain. V lost 3 bases and J lost 1, with 7 bases in between. Germline V lookup: CDR1 MNHEY, CDR2 SMNVEV (reference sequence). CDR3 length: 13 residues. CDR3 region: CASSFSRSYEQYF. The CDR3 DNA sequence: TGTGCCAGCAGTTTTAGTAGGTCCTACGAGCAGTACTTC.

A few counts support this clonotype. The chain is built from TRBV4-3 and TRBJ2-3; D gene uncertain. Trimming stripped 0 bases from V and 3 bases from J, with 7 bases between. In germline, CDR1 is LGHNA, CDR2 YSLEER. The CDR3 contains 14 residues. This CDR3 reads CASSQDPLTDTQYF. The CDR3 DNA follows: TGCGCCAGCAGCCAAGATCCATTAACAGATACGCAGTATTTT.

This clonotype has at least ten counts. The genes are TRBV5-1 and TRBJ1-1; possibly TRBD1 for D (5 bases). The V end was cut by 3 bases, the J end by 0 bases, with 9 bases between. There are 14 residues in the CDR3. CDR1 and CDR2 from the germline V gene are SGHRS and YFSETQ. CDR3 nucleotide sequence: TGCGCCAGCAGCTCCGGGACCTTGAACACTGAAGCTTTCTTT. Residues: CASSSGTLNTEAFF.